One sample yielded the 7 T cell receptor beta chains listed below, sequenced in a study of patients and donors after allogeneic stem cell transplantation. One entry per CDR3 protein results from TCRdb running MiXCR on the RT-PCR reads. The table shows about 960,000 distinct CDR3 sequences, with about 20% occurring only once. Material for sequencing was blood, either unsorted or a sorted T cell fraction (not recorded which). The receptors here all came from a human donor who was either an allogeneic HSCT recipient or a stem cell or donor lymphocyte infusion donor (not recorded which). It is not recorded whose cells these are; they may come from a transplant donor.

This clonotype has more than one count but fewer than ten. This chain's CDR3 is CSVLTPGELFF. DNA of the CDR3: TGCAGCGTTTTAACCCCCGGGGAGCTGTTTTTT. The chain carries TRBV29-1 and TRBJ2-2; D is ambiguous. This CDR3 spans 11 amino acids. The V end lost 5 bases, the J end lost 6 bases, and 7 bases lay between the germline ends. Looked up from germline, CDR1 is SQVTM and CDR2 is ANQGSEA.

The table lists this clonotype with a few counts. The chain couples TRBV6-1 to TRBJ2-2; D gene unclear. Trimming cost V 8 bases and J 4 bases, with 11 bases left between them. Germline CDR1 MNHNS, CDR2 SASEGT. The CDR3 is 13 residues long. The CDR3 DNA reads TGTGCCAGCGGCCGAGACCGCACCGGGGAGCTGTTTTTT. It codes for CASGRDRTGELFF.

The J gene is TRBJ1-1, the V gene TRBV6-2 or TRBV6-3, with TRBD1 as a possible D gene (5 bases). Trimming took off 8 bases at V and 4 bases at J, with 26 bases between the two ends. CDR3 size: 17 residues. CDR1 and CDR2 (germline): MNHEY, SVGEGT. The CDR3, as DNA: TGTGCCAGCGATCCGTGGGACGGCGACCCGTTGAGCACTGAAGCTTTCTTT. Translating gives CASDPWDGDPLSTEAFF.

The rearrangement joins TRBV9 to TRBJ2-1, with 9 nucleotides matching TRBD2. Per the germline V gene, CDR1 is SGDLS and CDR2 is YYNGEE. V lost 4 bases and J lost 2; bases outside the gene matches: 10. CDR3 length equals 17 residues. The CDR3 DNA sequence: TGTGCCAGCAGCCCCCGGGGTAGCGGGGGACCCTACAATGAGCAGTTCTTC. Protein product: CASSPRGSGGPYNEQFF.

This clonotype appeared many times. The chain joins TRBV27 to TRBJ1-3; D not certain. The ends were cut back, 2 bases at V and 0 bases at J, with 8 bases in the middle. The CDR3 contains 15 residues. Germline CDR1 and CDR2: MNHEY and SMNVEV (reference sequence). CDR3 amino acids: CASSLAMNSGNTIYF. DNA of the CDR3: TGTGCCAGCAGTTTAGCGATGAACTCTGGAAACACCATATATTTT.

The chain links TRBV6-1 to TRBJ2-7, with a weak D call TRBD1 (6 bases). Per germline, CDR1 MNHNS and CDR2 SASEGT. The CDR3 spans 14 residues. Trimming left V 6 bases short and J 1 base short, with 13 bases between. CDR3 sequence (DNA): TGTGCCAGCAGATTTGGGACAACGTCCTACGAGCAGTACTTC. Protein: CASRFGTTSYEQYF.

This clonotype was recorded many times. The V call is TRBV12-3 or TRBV12-4, the J call TRBJ1-1; D perhaps matches TRBD1 (6 bases). The ends were cut back, 6 bases at V and 1 base at J, with 12 bases in the middle. The CDR3 has 14 amino acids. In DNA form, the CDR3 reads TGTGCCAGCAGATACAGGGCAGAGAACACTGAAGCTTTCTTT. Translated, it gives CASRYRAENTEAFF.